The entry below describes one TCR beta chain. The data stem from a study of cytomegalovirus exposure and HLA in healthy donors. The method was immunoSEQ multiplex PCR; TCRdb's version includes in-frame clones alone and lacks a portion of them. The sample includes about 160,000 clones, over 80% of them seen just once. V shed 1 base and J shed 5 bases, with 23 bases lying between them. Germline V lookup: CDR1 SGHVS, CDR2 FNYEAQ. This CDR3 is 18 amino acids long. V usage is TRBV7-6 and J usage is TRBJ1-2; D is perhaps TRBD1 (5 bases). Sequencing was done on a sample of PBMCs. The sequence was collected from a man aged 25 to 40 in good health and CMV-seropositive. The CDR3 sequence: CASSLGAGGTEDPYGYTF. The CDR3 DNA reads TGTGCCAGCAGCTTAGGTGCCGGAGGGACCGAGGACCCTTATGGCTACACCTTC.